The clone carrying this T cell receptor beta chain was counted only a few times. Its antigen is unidentified. The record originates from a study of shared clonotypes between healthy human individuals. Looked up from germline, CDR1 is KGHSH and CDR2 is LQKENI. Trimming took 5 bases from V and 3 from J, leaving 8 bases between them. The CDR3 sequence is 14 residues long. Findings and limits, study-wide: Large sequencing depth failed to make sorted-subset sequencing complete, rarefaction showed. Clonotype sharing across a few donors was observed for about 5.5% of naive CD4 clonotypes.

The protocol was immunoSEQ multiplex PCR, while the TCRdb copy is restricted to in-frame clones and leaves out a portion. The sample lists roughly 760,000 clones; 74% were seen once. The TCR comes from a woman in her twenties or thirties in good health. The V gene is TRBV18, the J gene TRBJ2-6; no definite D call. The sample was memory CD4+ T cells sorted from blood. Subset in this sample: CD45RA-negative fraction. CDR3 nucleotide sequence: TGTGCCAGCTCATCAGGTAATGGGGCCAACGTCCTGACTTTC. Translating it yields CASSSGNGANVLTF. Drawing the rest from reference TRBV18 and TRBJ2-6, the complete variable domain is NAGVMQNPRHLVRRRGQEARLRCSPMKGHSHVYWYRQLPEEGLKFMVYLQKENIIDESGMPKERFSAEFPKEGPSILRIQQVVRGDSAAYFCASSSGNGANVLTFGAGSRLTVL.